These 21 T cell receptor beta chains came from one sample sequenced in a study of siplizumab effects on memory and regulatory T cells. Sequencing used immunoSEQ multiplex PCR; TCRdb keeps in-frame clones, though not all of them. The table shows some 100,000 clones, with around 95% occurring only once. Sequencing was carried out using non-Treg CD4+ T cells sorted from blood. Receptors were obtained from a human donor in good health.

This rearrangement joins TRBV7-3 to TRBJ2-1; TRBD1 might be the D (7 bases). CDR1 SGHTA and CDR2 FQGTGA come from the germline V gene. This CDR3 has 16 amino acids. Trimming took off 1 base at V and 3 bases at J, with 13 bases between the two ends. CDR3 residues: CASSLRGGTDYNEQFF. The CDR3 region has the DNA TGTGCCAGCAGCTTAAGGGGCGGGACAGACTACAATGAGCAGTTCTTC.

The chain links TRBV7-9 to TRBJ2-5; weak D call: TRBD1 (6 bases). The CDR3 has 14 amino acids. Germline V CDR1 and CDR2: SEHNR, FQNEAQ (reference sequence). Trimming left V 5 bases short and J 2 bases short, with 12 bases between. Written as DNA, the CDR3 is TGTGCCAGCAGCCTGACAGGCCGACAAGAGACCCAGTACTTC. Translating gives CASSLTGRQETQYF.

The sample holds one count of this clone. The chain combines TRBV2 with TRBJ2-1; TRBD1 agrees at 7 bases. This CDR3 has 13 residues. Trimming took 1 base from V and 16 from J; bases not matched to a gene: 10. Germline CDR1 is SNHLY and CDR2 is FYNNEI. CDR3 in amino acids: CASSEGGQFFKFF. The CDR3 bases are TGTGCCAGCAGTGAAGGGGGACAGTTCTTTAAATTCTTC.

The V gene is TRBV19, the J gene TRBJ2-5, with D tentatively TRBD2 (6 bases). Between the trimmed V and J ends, which lost 4 bases and 2 bases, there was a span of 17 bases. Germline V CDR1 and CDR2: LNHDA, SQIVND (reference sequence). The CDR3 has 16 residues. CDR3 protein: CASSNKAGPQQETQYF. Written as DNA, the CDR3 is TGTGCCAGTAGTAATAAGGCGGGGCCACAACAAGAGACCCAGTACTTC.

The V call is TRBV21-1, the J call TRBJ1-1. TRBV21-1 is marked as a pseudogene. This CDR3 spans 12 amino acids. CDR3 residues: CASSNLNTEAFF. The CDR3 DNA reads TGTGCCAGCAGCAACTTGAACACTGAAGCTTTCTTT.

This sequence joins TRBV19 and TRBJ2-2; possibly TRBD2 for D (7 bases). This CDR3 comprises 15 residues. Germline V CDR1 and CDR2: LNHDA, SQIVND (reference sequence). Trimming left V 8 bases short and J 7 bases short, with 20 bases between. CDR3 coding DNA: TGTGCCAGTCAAGAAGATCGGGGGGCTGGCGGGGAGCTGTTTTTT. It translates to CASQEDRGAGGELFF.

V and J are TRBV4-1 and TRBJ2-6; D unresolved. The CDR3 extends over 16 amino acids. CDR1 and CDR2 from the germline V gene are MGHRA and YSYEKL. V lost 1 base and J lost 2, with 9 bases in between. CDR3 bases: TGCGCCAGCAGCCAAGGTGGGCAAGCTGGGGCCAACGTCCTGACTTTC. It encodes CASSQGGQAGANVLTF.

The CDR3 spells CATSKGQNTGELFF. CDR3 nucleotide sequence: TGTGCCACCAGCAAGGGACAGAACACCGGGGAGCTGTTTTTT. The V call is TRBV15, the J call TRBJ2-2; D may be TRBD1 (6 bases). V was shortened by 4 bases and J by 1 base, with 7 bases between the two germline ends. CDR1 and CDR2 (germline): LNHNV, YYDKDF (reference sequence). The CDR3 consists of 14 residues.

The chain is built from TRBV5-1 and TRBJ2-7, with D possibly matching TRBD1 (6 bases). This CDR3 spans 13 amino acids. Per the germline V gene, CDR1 is SGHRS and CDR2 is YFSETQ. V shed 7 bases and J shed 2 bases, with 13 bases lying between them. CDR3 residues: CASGVTGPYEQYF. In DNA, the CDR3 is TGCGCCAGCGGAGTTACAGGGCCCTACGAGCAGTACTTC.

The chain uses TRBV19 and TRBJ2-6; D assignment may be TRBD1 or TRBD2 (5 bases each). Between the trimmed V and J ends, which lost 5 bases and 4 bases, there was a span of 18 bases. CDR3 size: 17 residues. Germline CDR1 is LNHDA and CDR2 is SQIVND (reference sequence). CDR3 bases: TGTGCCAGTAGTGCCTCCGGGACCATCTTCGGGGCCAACGTCCTGACTTTC. Translating gives CASSASGTIFGANVLTF. Drawing the rest from reference TRBV19 and TRBJ2-6, the complete variable domain is DGGITQSPKYLFRKEGQNVTLSCEQNLNHDAMYWYRQDPGQGLRLIYYSQIVNDFQKGDIAEGYSVSREKKESFPLTVTSAQKNPTAFYLCASSASGTIFGANVLTFGAGSRLTVL.

The genes are TRBV30 and TRBJ1-5, with D unresolved. Trimming shortened V by 1 base and J by 4 bases, and 5 bases separated the two germline ends. Germline CDR1 GTSNPN, CDR2 SVGIG (reference sequence). The CDR3 runs to 12 residues. The CDR3 sequence is CAWSGSNQPQHF. CDR3 nucleotides: TGTGCCTGGAGTGGGTCTAATCAGCCCCAGCATTTT.

The chain recombines TRBV5-1 with TRBJ2-2; TRBD2 agrees at 12 bases. The CDR3 consists of 16 residues. CDR1 is SGHRS and CDR2 is YFSETQ in the germline V gene. The V segment lost 0 bases and the J segment 5 bases; nucleotides outside the gene matches: 2. CDR3 bases: TGCGCCAGCAGCTTGGGACTAGCGGGGGCAACCGGGGAGCTGTTTTTT. Translation gives CASSLGLAGATGELFF.

The rearrangement links TRBV29-1 to TRBJ2-1; no reliable D call. Germline lookup yields CDR1 SQVTM and CDR2 ANQGSEA. The CDR3 consists of 12 residues. Trimming removed 2 bases from V and 9 bases from J, with 11 bases in between. Here the CDR3 reads CSVERAGGEQFF. DNA of the CDR3: TGCAGCGTTGAAAGAGCTGGCGGTGAGCAGTTCTTC.

The chain uses TRBV5-4 and TRBJ1-3; 8 bases are shared with TRBD1. Germline V gene lookup returns CDR1 SGHNT and CDR2 YYREEE (reference sequence). The CDR3 runs to 15 residues. After removal of 3 bases from V and 0 bases from J, the junction contained 2 bases not matched to a gene. As DNA, the CDR3 is TGTGCCAGCAGCTCCGGGACAGGCTCTGGAAACACCATATATTTT. Its protein is CASSSGTGSGNTIYF.

The rearrangement uses TRBV7-3 and TRBJ2-7; 7 nucleotides line up with TRBD2. With V trimmed by 4 bases and J by 2 bases, 14 bases remained unmatched. Germline V lookup: CDR1 SGHTA, CDR2 FQGTGA. The CDR3 contains 17 residues. CDR3 coding DNA: TGTGCCAGCAGCTCATCCCCCGGCGGGGGACCTCCCTACGAGCAGTACTTC. This sequence encodes CASSSSPGGGPPYEQYF.

CDR3 coding DNA: TGTGCCAGTAGTATAGCCACTGATTTCTATGGCTACACCTTC. Residues: CASSIATDFYGYTF. The chain employs TRBV19 and TRBJ1-2; D gene uncertain. Germline V gives CDR1 LNHDA, CDR2 SQIVND (reference sequence). The V gene lost 1 base and the J gene lost 4 bases, with 10 bases spanning the gap. CDR3 length: 14 amino acids.

This chain uses TRBV5-6 with TRBJ1-1, with D uncertain. There are 14 residues in the CDR3. Germline V gives CDR1 SGHDT, CDR2 YYEEEE. V was shortened by 4 bases and J by 0 bases, with 10 bases between the two germline ends. The CDR3 here is CASSHDGLNTEAFF. In DNA, the CDR3 is TGTGCCAGCAGCCACGACGGCTTGAACACTGAAGCTTTCTTT.

The rearrangement uses TRBV2 and TRBJ1-2, with no clear D. Per germline, CDR1 SNHLY and CDR2 FYNNEI. Between the trimmed V and J ends, which lost 2 bases and 0 bases, there was a span of 16 bases. The CDR3 length is 17 residues. Here the CDR3 DNA reads TGTGCCAGCAGTGAAACGGGCCCGGCGGTGTCTAACTATGGCTACACCTTC. Amino acid sequence: CASSETGPAVSNYGYTF.

The chain couples TRBV7-9 to TRBJ1-6; 8 bases align to TRBD1. Germline CDR1 reads SEHNR; CDR2 reads FQNEAQ (reference sequence). The CDR3 length is 14 residues. The V segment lost 3 bases and the J segment 7 bases; nucleotides outside the gene matches: 2. The CDR3: CASSFQGANSPLHF. The DNA for the CDR3 is TGTGCCAGCAGCTTTCAGGGGGCAAATTCACCCCTCCACTTT. The entire variable domain, with the rest obtained from reference TRBV7-9 and TRBJ1-6, is as follows: DTGVSQNPRHKITKRGQNVTFRCDPISEHNRLYWYRQTLGQGPEFLTYFQNEAQLEKSRLLSDRFSAERPKGSFSTLEIQRTEQGDSAMYLCASSFQGANSPLHFGNGTRLTVT.

This chain connects TRBV28 to TRBJ2-7, with 9 bases matching TRBD1. Germline assignment: CDR1 MDHEN and CDR2 SYDVKM. This CDR3 has 15 residues. V dropped 3 bases and J dropped 7; count of bases not matched to a gene: 10. CDR3 sequence reads: CASSLSRTGVREQYF. In DNA, the CDR3 is TGTGCCAGCAGTTTGTCAAGGACAGGGGTGAGAGAGCAGTACTTC.

This rearrangement joins TRBV2 to TRBJ1-5; D not resolved. Germline V gives CDR1 SNHLY, CDR2 FYNNEI. The CDR3 is made up of 13 amino acids. V was pared by 6 bases and J by 1 base, with 7 bases between. The CDR3 nucleotides read TGTGCCAGCAGGAGAGAAAGCAATCAGCCCCAGCATTTT. Translated: CASRRESNQPQHF.